The T cell receptor (beta chain) under discussion was sequenced for a study of CD8 T cells in ankylosing spondylitis. This clonotype was observed many times. The antigen remains unidentified. Whole-study findings and limits: Among TCR beta sequences, a motif of fewer than 10 highly homologous variants appeared characteristic of ankylosing spondylitis blood. Disease-associated clonotypes exhibited CD8+ identity and were relatively infrequent in peripheral blood. Earlier studies detected some motif variants in reactive arthritis synovial fluid and blood. The authors reported significant enrichment of disease-linked clones in matched ankylosing spondylitis synovial fluid.

As the method for making TCR beta libraries, quantitative 5'-RACE with molecular barcodes was used. A single record per CDR3 protein comes from TCRdb applying MiXCR to the 5' RACE reads. The data show about 210,000 distinct CDR3 sequences, with about 7.3% seen just once and approximately 15% held by the top ten. Germline CDR1 is SEHNR and CDR2 is FQNEAQ (reference sequence). CDR3 length: 17 amino acids. The V gene lost 5 bases and the J gene lost 1 base, with 20 bases spanning the gap. The sequencing input was blood, either unsorted or a sorted T cell fraction (not recorded which). The gene calls are TRBV7-9 and TRBJ1-1; TRBD1 is a possible D gene (6 bases). The receptor was derived from a male donor with ankylosing spondylitis. The CDR3 nucleotides are TGTGCCAGCAGCCCATCCGATACAGGGATGGCGAACACTGAAGCTTTCTTT. Residues: CASSPSDTGMANTEAFF.